This is a list of T cell receptor beta chains from one sample in a study of blood T cell repertoires in COVID-19. Clones were read by immunoSEQ multiplex PCR, and TCRdb kept only the in-frame ones, dropping some. The table has 160,000 or so clones, around 91% seen once; the top ten hold about 16%. Sequencing used peripheral blood. Receptors originate from a woman aged 40 to 49 with acute or convalescent COVID-19. CDR3s include the opening cysteine and the closing phenylalanine or tryptophan. D genes are given only for firm matches. Where a row states a size, it is once, few, many or the class of an expanded clone; other rows omit it.

V gene: TRBV5-1; clone size: -; D gene: -; J gene: TRBJ1-2; CDR3 protein: CASSLFYRALDGYTF; CDR3 DNA: TGCGCCAGCAGCTTGTTCTACAGGGCTCTCGATGGCTACACCTTC
V gene: TRBV29-1; clone size: -; D gene: -; J gene: TRBJ1-2; CDR3 protein: CSVAARRNYGYTF; CDR3 DNA: TGCAGCGTTGCCGCCCGGAGGAACTATGGCTACACCTTC
V gene: TRBV7-2; clone size: -; D gene: TRBD1; J gene: TRBJ1-6; CDR3 protein: CASGSGTENSPLHF; CDR3 DNA: TGTGCCAGCGGCTCCGGGACAGAGAATTCACCCCTCCACTTT
V gene: TRBV7-9; clone size: once; D gene: -; J gene: TRBJ2-2; CDR3 protein: CASSLVPTNTGELFF; CDR3 DNA: TGTGCCAGCAGCTTGGTTCCTACGAACACCGGGGAGCTGTTTTTT
V gene: TRBV3-1/TRBV3-2; clone size: -; D gene: TRBD1; J gene: TRBJ2-1; CDR3 protein: CASSPKRTGNEQFF; CDR3 DNA: TGTGCCAGCAGCCCAAAACGGACAGGCAATGAGCAGTTCTTC
V gene: TRBV4-1; clone size: -; D gene: -; J gene: TRBJ1-2; CDR3 protein: CASSQDFPGVSISGYTF; CDR3 DNA: TGCGCCAGCAGCCAAGATTTTCCAGGTGTGAGTATTAGTGGCTACACCTTC
V gene: TRBV27; clone size: once; D gene: -; J gene: TRBJ1-5; CDR3 protein: CASSLETGQPQHF; CDR3 DNA: TGTGCCAGCAGTCTAGAGACAGGACAGCCCCAGCATTTT
V gene: TRBV11-2; clone size: -; D gene: -; J gene: TRBJ1-5; CDR3 protein: CASSLAVSNQPQHF; CDR3 DNA: TGTGCCAGCAGCTTGGCAGTCAGCAATCAGCCCCAGCATTTT
V gene: TRBV12-5; clone size: -; D gene: TRBD1; J gene: TRBJ2-5; CDR3 protein: CASGLVAGTGEETQYF; CDR3 DNA: TGTGCTAGTGGTTTGGTAGCCGGGACAGGGGAAGAGACCCAGTACTTC
V gene: TRBV3-1/TRBV3-2; clone size: -; D gene: -; J gene: TRBJ2-7; CDR3 protein: CASSQDAGSEQYF; CDR3 DNA: TGTGCCAGCAGCCAAGATGCGGGGAGCGAGCAGTACTTC
V gene: TRBV5-1; clone size: -; D gene: TRBD2; J gene: TRBJ2-1; CDR3 protein: CASSSLSGTSDAQAYNEQFF; CDR3 DNA: TGCGCCAGCAGCTCCCTCTCCGGGACTAGCGATGCCCAAGCCTACAATGAGCAGTTCTTC
V gene: TRBV9; clone size: -; D gene: -; J gene: TRBJ2-1; CDR3 protein: CASSSNVRVGNEQFF; CDR3 DNA: TGTGCCAGCAGCTCAAATGTCAGGGTGGGAAATGAGCAGTTCTTC
V gene: TRBV7-2; clone size: once; D gene: -; J gene: TRBJ1-1; CDR3 protein: CASSSMRGRVTEAFF; CDR3 DNA: TGTGCCAGCAGCTCCATGCGGGGGCGGGTCACTGAAGCTTTCTTT
V gene: TRBV19; clone size: -; D gene: -; J gene: TRBJ2-1; CDR3 protein: CASRKTTGTGGPEQFF; CDR3 DNA: TGTGCCAGTCGTAAAACTACAGGGACGGGGGGTCCAGAGCAGTTCTTC
V gene: TRBV28; clone size: -; D gene: -; J gene: TRBJ1-5; CDR3 protein: CASSFPGISNQPQHF; CDR3 DNA: TGTGCCAGCAGTTTCCCAGGGATTAGCAATCAGCCCCAGCATTTT
V gene: TRBV27; clone size: -; D gene: TRBD1; J gene: TRBJ2-7; CDR3 protein: CASSSPTGGYEQYF; CDR3 DNA: TGTGCCAGCAGTTCCCCGACAGGGGGCTACGAGCAGTACTTC
V gene: TRBV10-3; clone size: once; D gene: -; J gene: TRBJ2-1; CDR3 protein: CAISVSGDAYNEQFF; CDR3 DNA: TGTGCCATCAGTGTTTCAGGGGACGCCTACAATGAGCAGTTCTTC
V gene: TRBV7-3; clone size: -; D gene: TRBD2; J gene: TRBJ2-7; CDR3 protein: CASSLGLARPYEQYF; CDR3 DNA: TGTGCCAGCAGCCTCGGACTAGCCCGCCCCTACGAGCAGTACTTC
V gene: TRBV10-2; clone size: few; D gene: TRBD2; J gene: TRBJ2-2; CDR3 protein: CASSEYGLAGSTGELFF; CDR3 DNA: TGCGCCAGCAGTGAGTACGGACTAGCGGGAAGCACCGGGGAGCTGTTTTTT
V gene: TRBV7-9; clone size: -; D gene: -; J gene: TRBJ2-5; CDR3 protein: CASAGETQYF; CDR3 DNA: TGTGCCAGCGCGGGGGAGACCCAGTACTTC
V gene: TRBV3-1/TRBV3-2; clone size: -; D gene: -; J gene: TRBJ2-3; CDR3 protein: CASSQERGRTDTQYF; CDR3 DNA: TGTGCCAGCAGCCAAGAGCGGGGGCGCACAGATACGCAGTATTTT
V gene: TRBV7-8; clone size: -; D gene: -; J gene: TRBJ1-1; CDR3 protein: CASSPQKMVSRNTEAFF; CDR3 DNA: TGTGCCAGCAGCCCGCAAAAGATGGTCTCGAGGAACACTGAAGCTTTCTTT